This T cell receptor beta chain was captured in a study of T-cell memory formation after mild COVID-19. General observations from the study: CM and EM subsets held most contracting CD4+ clones; EMRA held CD8+ ones.

TCRdb processed the 5' RACE reads anew with MiXCR; each CDR3 protein has one entry. In the table there are fewer than 450,000 distinct CDR3 sequences, 20% to 30% of which are singletons. Trimming took 5 bases from V and 7 from J, leaving 17 bases between them. The CDR3 loop spans 14 amino acids. Germline V lookup: CDR1 SEHNR, CDR2 FQNEAQ (reference sequence). Of note for this clonotype: Its antigen is as yet unknown.

Input material: PBMCs or a T cell subset sorted from them (not recorded which). This chain connects TRBV7-9 to TRBJ1-2; D is uncertain. The TCR comes from an adult woman who had mild COVID-19 (a few samples of this study predate the infection). Cell type and time point are not known. The CDR3 protein is CASSMRQKPAGYTF. DNA for the CDR3: TGTGCCAGCAGCATGAGACAAAAGCCCGCTGGCTACACCTTC.